This TCR beta chain was obtained from a study of T cells expressing NK-cell markers. The wider study: The TCR beta repertoires were obtained from sorted CD3+CD56+NKG2C+, CD3+CD56+NKG2C- and CD3+CD56-NKG2C+ T cells. Seropositivity for HCMV was found in seven of the eight sequenced donors, with one seronegative. Regarding the study as a whole: Top CD8+ clonotypes included the dominant CD3+CD56+NKG2C+ clonotypes in five to seven donors. These clonotypes additionally ranked first within the CD3+CD56-NKG2C+ fraction of a few donors.

Worth noting for this clonotype: Its antigen is not identified.

Germline V gives CDR1 ENHRY, CDR2 SYGVKD. The CDR3 consists of 15 residues. No DNA is given; TCRdb re-called the 5' RACE reads and lists each CDR3 protein once. The sample table sets out fewer than 400,000 distinct CDR3 sequences. This TCR was sampled from a woman in her forties or fifties in good health. The sample consisted of blood T cells: a sorted CD56 or NKG2C T cell subset, CD4+ or CD8+ T cells, or bulk PBMC T cells (not recorded which). V and J are TRBV10-3 and TRBJ1-4. CDR3 amino acids: CAISGDRAQSEKLFF.